The 30 T cell receptor beta chains given below trace back to one sample, sequenced in a study of shared clonotypes between healthy human individuals. CD8 cells classed as naive were CD45RO-negative and positively selected for CCR7, excluding terminally differentiated effector memory CD45RA+ cells. Here immunoSEQ multiplex PCR was the method, and the copy in TCRdb shows in-frame clones only, minus some. The data contain millions of clones, about 95% of them singletons. Material: naive CD8+ T cells sorted from blood. The receptors derive from a man aged 18 to 30 in good health.

The genes are TRBV5-6 and TRBJ1-6, with 9 bases aligning to TRBD1. With V trimmed by 0 bases and J by 5 bases, 3 bases remained unmatched. Germline V gene lookup returns CDR1 SGHDT and CDR2 YYEEEE. The CDR3 totals 16 residues. CDR3 coding DNA: TGTGCCAGCAGCTTGGAGGGACAGGGTCATAATTCACCCCTCCACTTT. Translation gives CASSLEGQGHNSPLHF.

This chain connects TRBV11-2 to TRBJ2-3, with 7 bases lining up with TRBD2. Germline V lookup: CDR1 SGHAT, CDR2 FQNNGV. This CDR3 region has 14 residues. The J segment lost 3 bases and the V segment lost 5 bases, leaving 5 bases of the junction unmatched. The CDR3 protein is CASSDWGGTDTQYF. The CDR3 DNA reads TGTGCCAGCAGCGACTGGGGGGGGACAGATACGCAGTATTTT.

The chain is built from TRBV18 and TRBJ2-2; possibly TRBD1 for D (6 bases). This CDR3 has 15 residues. Germline CDR1 is KGHSH and CDR2 is LQKENI. Trimming took off 2 bases at V and 4 bases at J, with 11 bases between the two ends. CDR3 loop: CASSPSGQATGELFF. In DNA form, the CDR3 reads TGTGCCAGCTCACCATCGGGACAAGCCACCGGGGAGCTGTTTTTT.

The count of this clone is one. The V gene is TRBV28, the J gene TRBJ1-2; D is unclear. Trimming took 6 bases from V and 3 from J, leaving 17 bases between them. Germline lookup yields CDR1 MDHEN and CDR2 SYDVKM. The CDR3 loop spans 15 amino acids. The CDR3 DNA reads as TGTGCCAGCAGCCCAAATACCCTTTTGGACTATGGCTACACCTTC. It translates to CASSPNTLLDYGYTF.

This rearrangement joins TRBV7-3 to TRBJ2-2; TRBD1 matches 9 bases. With V trimmed by 0 bases and J by 5 bases, 10 bases remained unmatched. Per the germline V gene, CDR1 is SGHTA and CDR2 is FQGTGA. The CDR3 has 18 residues. CDR3 sequence (DNA): TGTGCCAGCAGCTTAACTTATACGGGACAGGGAATAACCGGGGAGCTGTTTTTT. This sequence encodes CASSLTYTGQGITGELFF.

For this clone: Distinct nucleotide sequences in the sample also encode this CDR3. The rearrangement links TRBV5-4 to TRBJ2-7; 7 bases match TRBD2. The germline V gene has CDR1 SGHNT and CDR2 YYREEE (reference sequence). V shed 2 bases, J shed 2 bases, and the junction held 1 base outside the gene matches. The CDR3 covers 13 residues. As DNA, the CDR3 is TGTGCCAGCAGCTTCAGCGGGACCTACGAGCAGTACTTC. Protein: CASSFSGTYEQYF.

V is TRBV4-1 and J is TRBJ1-2; a weak D match, TRBD1 (5 bases). The CDR3 loop spans 15 amino acids. The V gene's germline CDR1 is MGHRA and CDR2 YSYEKL. The germline V and J ends were trimmed by 0 bases and 6 bases, with 14 bases remaining between them. In DNA form, the CDR3 reads TGCGCCAGCAGCCAAGAGGGGACGGGGAGGGATGGCTACACCTTC. Its protein is CASSQEGTGRDGYTF.

The V call is TRBV4-3, the J call TRBJ2-3, with a weak D call TRBD2 (6 bases). Germline CDR1 reads LGHNA; CDR2 reads YSLEER. The CDR3 covers 14 residues. V lost 4 bases and J 9 bases, leaving 17 bases between the germline ends. CDR3 coding DNA: TGCGCCAGCAGCCCCCCGGGAGCATCGAAGACGCAGTATTTT. This gives the protein CASSPPGASKTQYF.

The V gene is TRBV7-9, the J gene TRBJ2-1; the D gene is possibly TRBD2 (6 bases). Looked up from germline, CDR1 is SEHNR and CDR2 is FQNEAQ (reference sequence). V lost 3 bases, J lost 10 bases, and 10 bases lay in between. The CDR3 has 12 amino acids. CDR3 sequence (DNA): TGTGCCAGCAGCTTCGTGGGACTGGAGCAGTTCTTC. It is translated as CASSFVGLEQFF. The complete variable domain, with remaining parts taken from reference TRBV7-9 and TRBJ2-1, reads DTGVSQNPRHKITKRGQNVTFRCDPISEHNRLYWYRQTLGQGPEFLTYFQNEAQLEKSRLLSDRFSAERPKGSFSTLEIQRTEQGDSAMYLCASSFVGLEQFFGPGTRLTVL.

The rearrangement joins TRBV5-4 to TRBJ2-5; a weak D match, TRBD1 (6 bases). Germline CDR1 is SGHNT and CDR2 is YYREEE (reference sequence). Between the trimmed V and J ends, which lost 6 bases and 0 bases, there was a span of 15 bases. The CDR3 length is 15 residues. The CDR3 reads CASTLTRDNQETQYF. The CDR3 nucleotides read TGTGCCAGCACCTTAACCCGGGACAACCAAGAGACCCAGTACTTC.

The chain recombines TRBV4-1 with TRBJ2-3; weak D call: TRBD1 (6 bases). V lost 0 bases to trimming and J lost 6 bases, with 16 bases between them. Germline V gives CDR1 MGHRA, CDR2 YSYEKL. The CDR3 spans 16 residues. CDR3: CASSQESARGGDTQYF. The CDR3, as DNA: TGCGCCAGCAGCCAAGAATCGGCGCGAGGGGGTGATACGCAGTATTTT.

The CDR3 loop reads CASSRGLAGYNEQFF. CDR3 nucleotides: TGTGCCAGCAGCCGTGGGCTAGCGGGTTACAATGAGCAGTTCTTC. V and J are TRBV5-6 and TRBJ2-1, with 8 nucleotides matching TRBD2. Germline V gene sequence: CDR1 SGHDT, CDR2 YYEEEE. The CDR3 is made up of 15 amino acids. Trimming at V came to 4 bases and at J to 4 bases, leaving 7 bases not matched to a gene.

This clone was counted only a few times. The chain is built from TRBV6-6 and TRBJ1-1; 9 bases line up with TRBD1. The CDR3 has 11 residues. V gave up 6 bases and J gave up 9 bases; unmatched junction bases: 2. Germline V lookup: CDR1 MNHNY, CDR2 SVGAGI (reference sequence). The CDR3 reads CASRTGGQAFF. CDR3 coding DNA: TGTGCCAGCAGGACAGGGGGACAAGCTTTCTTT.

The CDR3 spells CASSLVGGPTYEQYF. The CDR3 bases are TGTGCCAGCAGCCTCGTGGGGGGTCCCACCTACGAGCAGTACTTC. V gene TRBV28 combines with J gene TRBJ2-7; a weak D match, TRBD2 (6 bases). Germline V gives CDR1 MDHEN, CDR2 SYDVKM. Deletions cut 6 bases from V and 2 bases from J, with 17 bases between. This CDR3 region has 15 residues.

The rearrangement links TRBV7-8 to TRBJ1-5, with TRBD1 matching 7 bases. J gave up 4 bases and V 0 bases, and 6 bases lay outside the gene matches. There are 16 residues in the CDR3. Germline loops: CDR1 SGHVS, CDR2 FQNEAQ. CDR3 residues: CASSLAPPGGNQPQHF. In DNA form, the CDR3 reads TGTGCCAGCAGCTTAGCGCCTCCAGGGGGAAATCAGCCCCAGCATTTT. Combining the CDR3 with reference TRBV7-8 and TRBJ1-5 gives the whole variable domain GAGVSQSPRYKVAKRGQDVALRCDPISGHVSLFWYQQALGQGPEFLTYFQNEAQLDKSGLPSDRFFAERPEGSVSTLKIQRTQQEDSAVYLCASSLAPPGGNQPQHFGDGTRLSIL.

Turning to this clone: The same CDR3 also results from other DNA sequences found in this sample. The chain is built from TRBV5-6 and TRBJ2-5, with D hard to call. Trimming took 4 bases from V and 2 from J, leaving 9 bases between them. The CDR3 has 13 residues. Per germline, CDR1 SGHDT and CDR2 YYEEEE. The CDR3 bases are TGTGCCAGCAGCCCGGGTTCGCAAGAGACCCAGTACTTC. Protein sequence: CASSPGSQETQYF.

The chain uses TRBV7-9 and TRBJ2-7, with 9 bases aligning to TRBD1. The germline V gene encodes CDR1 SEHNR and CDR2 FQNEAQ (reference sequence). The CDR3 contains 14 residues. V was pared by 5 bases and J by 5 bases, with 7 bases of the junction left unmatched. CDR3 in DNA: TGTGCCAGCAGCCCCGGAGGACAGGGGAACGAGCAGTACTTC. Residues: CASSPGGQGNEQYF.

This rearrangement joins TRBV11-2 to TRBJ2-1, with a possible D match to TRBD2 (6 bases). The CDR3 runs 16 residues. Germline loops: CDR1 SGHAT, CDR2 FQNNGV. Trimming pared 4 bases from V and 2 bases from J, leaving 15 bases between. The CDR3 reads CASSSPGVSAYNEQFF. The CDR3 bases are TGTGCCAGCAGCTCCCCGGGAGTCTCGGCCTACAATGAGCAGTTCTTC.

This clone was observed a single time. A read error is possible here, since a much larger clone lies one base away. This sequence joins TRBV7-9 and TRBJ2-7; no firm D call. Germline V lookup: CDR1 SEHNR, CDR2 FQNEAQ (reference sequence). V lost 10 bases to trimming and J lost 5 bases, with 15 bases between them. CDR3 length equals 12 residues. CDR3 in amino acids: CANRSSFDEQYF. The CDR3 coding sequence is TGTGCCAACAGATCGAGCTTCGACGAGCAGTACTTC.

V usage is TRBV7-8 and J usage is TRBJ1-5, with no clear D. Per the germline V gene, CDR1 is SGHVS and CDR2 is FQNEAQ. Trimming removed 0 bases from V and 3 bases from J, with 12 bases in between. This CDR3 comprises 16 residues. The CDR3 DNA reads as TGTGCCAGCAGCTTAGCGTTAGGGCAGTACAATCAGCCCCAGCATTTT. Translation gives CASSLALGQYNQPQHF.

The chain employs TRBV6-4 and TRBJ2-7, with 7 bases lining up with TRBD1. V shed 1 base, J shed 6 bases, and the junction held 6 bases outside the gene matches. This CDR3 spans 14 amino acids. The germline V gene has CDR1 MRHNA and CDR2 SNTAGT. CDR3 sequence: CASSDFPQGTEQYF. The CDR3 DNA is TGTGCCAGCAGTGACTTCCCACAGGGGACCGAGCAGTACTTC.

The chain carries TRBV27 and TRBJ2-5; 8 positions agree with TRBD1. V gave up 4 bases and J gave up 4 bases; unmatched junction bases: 5. The CDR3 covers 14 residues. The germline V gene has CDR1 MNHEY and CDR2 SMNVEV (reference sequence). In DNA form, the CDR3 reads TGTGCCAGCAGTTCGATAGACAGGGGAGAGACCCAGTACTTC. This translates into CASSSIDRGETQYF.

The gene calls are TRBV13 and TRBJ2-6, with TRBD1 identical over 8 bases. Trimming removed 4 bases from V and 2 bases from J; junction bases left unmatched: 4. The CDR3 consists of 16 residues. In germline, CDR1 is PRHDT, CDR2 FYEKMQ (reference sequence). This chain's CDR3 is CASSSPTGAGANVLTF. The CDR3 DNA is TGTGCCAGCAGCTCACCGACAGGGGCTGGGGCCAACGTCCTGACTTTC.

The rearrangement uses TRBV10-2 and TRBJ2-3; TRBD2 aligns across 7 bases. With V trimmed by 6 bases and J by 8 bases, 11 bases remained unmatched. Germline V gene lookup returns CDR1 WSHSY and CDR2 SAAADI. The CDR3 runs to 14 residues. The CDR3, as DNA: TGCGCCAGCAGCGAGCTAGCGGTTTACGGTACGCAGTATTTT. This gives the protein CASSELAVYGTQYF.

The CDR3 DNA is TGTGCCAGCAGCCAAGTTTATAGCGGGGGAGAGACCCAGTACTTC. This gives the protein CASSQVYSGGETQYF. V usage is TRBV4-2 and J usage is TRBJ2-5, with 9 bases that match TRBD2. The CDR3 is 15 amino acids. Per germline, CDR1 LGHNA and CDR2 YNFKEQ. V shed 1 base and J 4 bases; nucleotides not matched to a gene: 4.

This chain links TRBV13 with TRBJ2-5, with 10 nucleotides matching TRBD2. In germline, CDR1 is PRHDT, CDR2 FYEKMQ (reference sequence). Losses at the gene ends were 4 bases for V and 1 base for J; bases not matched to a gene: 9. The length of the CDR3 is 17 residues. CDR3 bases: TGTGCCAGCAGCTCCGGATCGGGACTAGCGTTCCAAGAGACCCAGTACTTC. Residues: CASSSGSGLAFQETQYF.

V usage is TRBV4-1 and J usage is TRBJ2-1; D is uncertain. CDR3 size: 18 residues. CDR1 MGHRA and CDR2 YSYEKL come from the germline V gene. V was clipped by 0 bases and J by 0 bases, with 15 bases between them. This CDR3 is CASSQDRLNIHSYNEQFF. The CDR3 DNA reads TGCGCCAGCAGCCAAGATCGTCTAAACATACACTCCTACAATGAGCAGTTCTTC.

The CDR3 nucleotides read TGTGCCAGCAGTTATATGACTAGCGGTGAGACCCAGTACTTC. Protein sequence: CASSYMTSGETQYF. The chain recombines TRBV6-5 with TRBJ2-5; TRBD2 matches 9 bases. The CDR3 extends over 14 amino acids. Germline-derived CDR1 and CDR2 are MNHEY and SVGAGI. The junction had 4 bases not matched to a gene; V was cut back by 3 bases and J by 5 bases.

The CDR3 is CASSPRTETEAFF. The DNA of the CDR3 is TGTGCCAGCAGTCCCCGGACAGAGACTGAAGCTTTCTTT. The chain combines TRBV27 with TRBJ1-1, with D perhaps matching TRBD1 (6 bases). CDR3 length: 13 residues. Trimming shortened V by 5 bases and J by 5 bases, and 12 bases separated the two germline ends. Germline CDR1 MNHEY, CDR2 SMNVEV (reference sequence).

The J gene is TRBJ2-3, the V gene TRBV10-1; D is undetermined. The CDR3 covers 13 residues. Trimming stripped 0 bases from V and 6 bases from J, with 7 bases between. Germline V CDR1 and CDR2: WNHNN, SYGVQD (reference sequence). This chain's CDR3 is CASSESLLDTQYF. CDR3 DNA sequence: TGCGCCAGCAGTGAGTCTTTACTCGATACGCAGTATTTT.